The following is a TCR beta chain sequence with its context. The sample comes from a study of shared clonotypes between healthy human individuals. CD45RO negativity and positive selection for CCR7 defined naive CD8 cells, a population that excluded terminally differentiated effector memory CD45RA+ cells. V lost 3 bases to trimming and J lost 5 bases, with 11 bases between them. The CDR3 length is 12 residues. Germline assignment: CDR1 SQVTM and CDR2 ANQGSEA. The assay was carried out at the deep level. Over several immunoSEQ plates, each subset's genomic DNA was distributed in even portions. Using 200 ng DNA, some 30,000 T cell genomes, the sorted-subset replicate PCRs were run. Profiling relied on immunoSEQ multiplex PCR, and the TCRdb table lists in-frame clones only, not all of them. The data hold about 800,000 clones, with roughly 96% observed a single time.

The J gene is TRBJ2-7, the V gene TRBV29-1; the D gene could be TRBD1 or TRBD2 (6 bases each). Material for sequencing was naive CD8+ T cells sorted from blood. The clonotype was recovered from a young man in good health. The CDR3 here is CSVEKGGHEQYF. The CDR3 coding sequence is TGCAGCGTTGAGAAAGGGGGGCACGAGCAGTACTTC.